Described below is a single T cell receptor beta chain sequence and its context. This entry comes from a study of blood T cell repertoires in COVID-19. The repertoire was sequenced with immunoSEQ multiplex PCR; TCRdb's copy has only in-frame clones and lacks some. The sample has around 310,000 clones; about 90% are singletons. The CDR3 length is 12 residues. Germline-derived CDR1 and CDR2 are MDHEN and SYDVKM. The V gene lost 6 bases and the J gene lost 5 bases, with 10 bases spanning the gap. The receptor's source is a woman aged 30 to 39 who had recovered from COVID-19. The specimen was PBMCs or T cells enriched from blood (not recorded which). The V call is TRBV28, the J call TRBJ2-5, with D tentatively TRBD2 (6 bases). The CDR3 reads CASSGRGETQYF. CDR3 sequence (DNA): TGTGCCAGCAGCGGGAGAGGGGAGACCCAGTACTTC.